Listed here are 10 T cell receptor beta chains from one sample, sequenced in a study of T cells in pancreatic ductal adenocarcinoma. Surgery without prior neoadjuvant therapy was the treatment of the selected pancreatic ductal adenocarcinoma patients. The data were produced by immunoSEQ multiplex PCR, yet TCRdb's version contains in-frame clones alone and is incomplete. The repertoire includes around 100,000 clones, 90% to 95% of them detected once, and roughly 3.1% sits in the top ten. Sequenced sample: PBMCs. The receptors here all came from a human donor with pancreatic ductal adenocarcinoma.

This sequence joins TRBV5-1 and TRBJ2-7; D unclear. CDR1 and CDR2 from the germline V gene are SGHRS and YFSETQ. The CDR3 covers 14 residues. The V end lost 0 bases, the J end lost 0 bases, and 7 bases lay between the germline ends. Here the CDR3 reads CASSLVPSSYEQYF. CDR3 DNA: TGCGCCAGCAGCTTGGTCCCGTCCTCCTACGAGCAGTACTTC.

As regards this clone: The junction differs from germline at one of its ends, possibly a read error. CDR3: CSVEAARGGTEAFF. The CDR3 DNA follows: TGCAGCGTCGAAGCGGCGCGGGGCGGCACTGAAGCTTTCTTT. The chain carries TRBV29-1 and TRBJ1-1, with TRBD1 as a possible D gene (5 bases). Germline CDR1 reads SQVTM; CDR2 reads ANQGSEA. The CDR3 spans 14 residues.

The chain recombines TRBV4-1 with TRBJ2-1; 10 bases line up with TRBD2. In germline, CDR1 is MGHRA, CDR2 YSYEKL. The V gene end was trimmed by 4 bases and the J gene end by 4 bases; junction bases not matched to a gene: 7. This CDR3 contains 16 residues. The CDR3: CASSPFTSGIYNEQFF. DNA of the CDR3: TGCGCCAGCAGCCCCTTTACTAGCGGGATTTACAATGAGCAGTTCTTC.

The chain couples TRBV11-1 to TRBJ2-7; 12 bases are a match to TRBD2. The CDR3 is 18 amino acids. The V segment lost 0 bases and the J segment 4 bases; nucleotides outside the gene matches: 10. Germline loops: CDR1 SGHAT, CDR2 FQDESV (reference sequence). CDR3 in DNA: TGTGCCAGCAGCTTAGCCCCGATGGGACTAGCGGGTGTTTACGAGCAGTACTTC. It yields the protein CASSLAPMGLAGVYEQYF. The variable domain in full, completed from reference TRBV11-1 and TRBJ2-7, reads EAEVAQSPRYKITEKSQAVAFWCDPISGHATLYWYRQILGQGPELLVQFQDESVVDDSQLPKDRFSAERLKGVDSTLKIQPAELGDSAMYLCASSLAPMGLAGVYEQYFGPGTRLTVT.

CDR3: CASSEYQVDQETQYF. The CDR3 region has the DNA TGTGCCAGCAGTGAATATCAGGTAGACCAAGAGACCCAGTACTTC. This sequence joins TRBV25-1 and TRBJ2-5; D uncertain. CDR3 length: 15 residues. CDR1 MGHDK and CDR2 SYGVNS come from the germline V gene. Trimming removed 0 bases at V and 0 bases at J, with 8 bases between.

This clone was observed a single time. This rearrangement joins TRBV7-9 to TRBJ1-5; D is undetermined. Trimming shortened V by 5 bases and J by 4 bases, and 15 bases separated the two germline ends. The CDR3 length is 15 residues. Per germline, CDR1 SEHNR and CDR2 FQNEAQ (reference sequence). DNA of the CDR3: TGTGCCAGCAGCCTCGAGGGCAGAATGAATCAGCCCCAGCATTTT. This translates into CASSLEGRMNQPQHF.

This clone is a singleton in its sample. The genes are TRBV18 and TRBJ2-2, with D possibly TRBD2 on 5 matching bases. This CDR3 comprises 15 residues. Between the trimmed V and J ends, which lost 10 bases and 0 bases, there was a span of 15 bases. Germline V gene sequence: CDR1 KGHSH, CDR2 LQKENI. The CDR3 DNA is TGTGCCACCCCGCGGGTCGTAACGAACACCGGGGAGCTGTTTTTT. It specifies CATPRVVTNTGELFF.

The V call is TRBV6-5, the J call TRBJ1-3; D gene unclear. Trimming removed 3 bases at V and 0 bases at J, with 9 bases between. Germline values: CDR1 MNHEY, CDR2 SVGAGI. CDR3 size: 15 residues. CDR3 amino acids: CASSYGGSSGNTIYF. The CDR3 DNA follows: TGTGCCAGCAGTTATGGAGGCAGCTCTGGAAACACCATATATTTT.

Only one count was recorded for this clone. The J gene is TRBJ2-1, the V gene TRBV7-3; 11 positions agree with TRBD2. The J segment lost 6 bases and the V segment lost 2 bases, leaving 3 bases of the junction unmatched. Germline CDR1 and CDR2: SGHTA and FQGTGA. The CDR3 runs to 15 residues. DNA for the CDR3: TGTGCCAGCAGCTTACTAGCGGGAGGCGGCAATGAGCAGTTCTTC. It specifies CASSLLAGGGNEQFF.

This chain connects TRBV30 to TRBJ2-7; TRBD2 matches 14 bases. J lost 0 bases, V lost 6 bases, and 4 bases had no gene match. CDR3 length equals 15 residues. The germline V gene has CDR1 GTSNPN and CDR2 SVGIG (reference sequence). This CDR3 is CACAGTSGSSYEQYF. The CDR3, as DNA: TGTGCCTGTGCCGGGACTAGCGGGAGCTCCTACGAGCAGTACTTC.